This T cell receptor (beta chain) was identified during a study of CD8 T cells in ankylosing spondylitis. This CDR3 spans 15 amino acids. CDR1 and CDR2 from the germline V gene are LGHDT and YNNKEL (reference sequence). The V and J ends lost 4 bases and 4 bases, in that order; junction bases with no gene match: 8. MiXCR, run by TCRdb on the 5' RACE reads, gives a single entry per CDR3 protein. Of hundreds of thousands of distinct CDR3 sequences in the sample, around 21% were seen once. Sequenced input: blood, either unsorted or a sorted T cell fraction (not recorded which). The chain couples TRBV3-1 to TRBJ2-3, with TRBD2 matching over 7 bases. This TCR came from a female donor with ankylosing spondylitis or in good health (not recorded which). The CDR3: CASSPGGGLADTQYF. The CDR3 DNA sequence: TGTGCCAGCAGCCCGGGCGGGGGATTGGCAGATACGCAGTATTTT.